One sample yielded the 17 T cell receptor beta chains listed below, sequenced in a study of cytomegalovirus exposure and HLA in healthy donors. Researchers ran the PCR with 60 Vbeta and 13 Jbeta primers. Libraries were prepared by immunoSEQ multiplex PCR; TCRdb keeps only in-frame clonotypes and omits some of them. This table has 100,000 to 140,000 clones, around 77% appearing once. Sequencing used PBMCs. Receptor source: a man aged 18 to 30 in good health and CMV-seronegative.

The V and J genes are TRBV5-4 and TRBJ1-6, with a possible D match to TRBD1 (5 bases). The CDR3 runs 16 residues. The V and J ends lost 0 bases and 9 bases respectively, with 16 bases between them. CDR1 is SGHNT, CDR2 YYREEE, per germline (reference sequence). CDR3 coding DNA: TGTGCCAGCAGCTTGGGTGGGCAGGGAAGGATTTCACCCCTCCACTTT. This sequence encodes CASSLGGQGRISPLHF.

This chain links TRBV6-5 with TRBJ2-5, with 8 positions matching TRBD2. Germline CDR1 and CDR2: MNHEY and SVGAGI. The V segment lost 6 bases and the J segment 5 bases; nucleotides outside the gene matches: 8. The CDR3 spans 14 residues. The CDR3 bases are TGTGCCAGCAGCCGACCGGGACTAGGGGAGACCCAGTACTTC. Encoded protein: CASSRPGLGETQYF.

This clone occurred a few times. V and J are TRBV5-6 and TRBJ2-7, with D possibly being TRBD2 (6 bases). V lost 6 bases, J lost 3 bases, and 13 bases lay in between. CDR1 and CDR2 from the germline V gene are SGHDT and YYEEEE. The CDR3 contains 13 residues. CDR3 in amino acids: CASKGAGLYEQYF. CDR3 in DNA: TGTGCCAGCAAGGGTGCGGGGCTCTACGAGCAGTACTTC.

The J gene is TRBJ2-7, the V gene TRBV4-1; TRBD1 agrees at 8 bases. The CDR3 has 16 residues. Germline values: CDR1 MGHRA, CDR2 YSYEKL. The V and J ends lost 1 base and 10 bases, in that order; junction bases with no gene match: 15. The CDR3 protein is CASSQVDVGGRGRQYF. CDR3 DNA sequence: TGCGCCAGCAGCCAAGTGGATGTAGGGGGCAGGGGGCGACAGTACTTC.

This chain uses TRBV18 with TRBJ2-7, with 7 bases fitting TRBD1. The germline V gene encodes CDR1 KGHSH and CDR2 LQKENI. The ends lost 9 bases at V and 7 bases at J; junction bases unmatched: 12. This CDR3 is 13 amino acids long. CDR3 bases: TGTGCCAGTCGGGACAGCGGATCGGGGGAGCAGTACTTC. Translation gives CASRDSGSGEQYF.

The CDR3 region is CASSLQFSGFTEAFF. The CDR3 DNA reads as TGTGCCAGCAGCCTACAATTTTCGGGGTTCACTGAAGCTTTCTTT. This sequence joins TRBV5-5 and TRBJ1-1; D remains unclear. The CDR3 contains 15 residues. From germline, CDR1 is SGHKS and CDR2 YYEKEE (reference sequence). The V end was cut by 4 bases, the J end by 4 bases, with 17 bases between. Complete variable domain (other parts from reference TRBV5-5 and TRBJ1-1): DAGVTQSPTHLIKTRGQQVTLRCSPISGHKSVSWYQQVLGQGPQFIFQYYEKEERGRGNFPDRFSARQFPNYSSELNVNALLLGDSALYLCASSLQFSGFTEAFFGQGTRLTVV.

The chain joins TRBV27 to TRBJ2-7; tentative D call: TRBD1 (6 bases). The CDR3 has 14 residues. Germline loops: CDR1 MNHEY, CDR2 SMNVEV (reference sequence). Trimming left V 3 bases short and J 0 bases short, with 9 bases between. CDR3 sequence reads: CASSLTGSSYEQYF. Written as DNA, the CDR3 is TGTGCCAGCAGTTTGACAGGAAGCTCCTACGAGCAGTACTTC.

The V call is TRBV5-6, the J call TRBJ2-1; 13 positions agree with TRBD2. Per the germline V gene, CDR1 is SGHDT and CDR2 is YYEEEE. V shed 5 bases, J shed 1 base, and the junction held 3 bases outside the gene matches. The CDR3 extends over 16 amino acids. CDR3 sequence reads: CASRGLAGQSYNEQFF. DNA for the CDR3: TGTGCCAGCAGGGGACTAGCGGGGCAATCCTACAATGAGCAGTTCTTC.

The chain has TRBV5-6 and TRBJ2-5, with D possibly matching TRBD1 (5 bases). CDR1 and CDR2 (germline): SGHDT, YYEEEE. V lost 4 bases, J lost 3 bases, and 13 bases lay in between. The CDR3 has 14 amino acids. Here the CDR3 DNA reads TGTGCCAGCAGCGCGACAGCGCCGAAAGAGACCCAGTACTTC. It is translated as CASSATAPKETQYF. Full variable domain (missing parts from reference TRBV5-6 and TRBJ2-5): DAGVTQSPTHLIKTRGQQVTLRCSPKSGHDTVSWYQQALGQGPQFIFQYYEEEERQRGNFPDRFSGHQFPNYSSELNVNALLLGDSALYLCASSATAPKETQYFGPGTRLLVL.

The gene calls are TRBV19 and TRBJ2-1, with a tentative D call TRBD2 (5 bases). The length of the CDR3 is 13 residues. The ends were cut back, 5 bases at V and 6 bases at J, with 11 bases in the middle. The germline CDR1 and CDR2 sequences are LNHDA and SQIVND (reference sequence). The CDR3 bases are TGTGCCAGTAGTGCACAACTAGTCAATGAGCAGTTCTTC. The encoded protein is CASSAQLVNEQFF.

The genes are TRBV15 and TRBJ2-7, with D tentatively TRBD2 (6 bases). Trimming stripped 5 bases from V and 5 bases from J, with 13 bases between. CDR1 is LNHNV, CDR2 YYDKDF, per germline (reference sequence). This CDR3 is 13 amino acids long. The CDR3: CATSGRGRHEQYF. As DNA, the CDR3 is TGTGCCACCAGCGGGAGAGGGAGGCACGAGCAGTACTTC.

V is TRBV2 and J is TRBJ2-1; tentatively, D is TRBD2 (7 bases). Germline loops: CDR1 SNHLY, CDR2 FYNNEI. This CDR3 region has 14 residues. V was clipped by 1 base and J by 7 bases, with 11 bases between them. The CDR3 protein is CASSEGGGPNEQFF. The CDR3 DNA reads TGTGCCAGCAGTGAAGGGGGGGGGCCTAATGAGCAGTTCTTC.

The CDR3 is CASSSTRQAGQGFNSPLHF. In DNA form, the CDR3 reads TGTGCCAGCAGCTCGACCCGCCAGGCGGGACAGGGTTTTAATTCACCCCTCCACTTT. This chain links TRBV7-6 with TRBJ1-6; TRBD1 matches 9 bases. Germline V gene data show CDR1 as SGHVS and CDR2 as FNYEAQ. Germline trimming cut 4 bases from V and 6 bases from J; bases unmatched to any gene: 16. The CDR3 length is 19 residues.

The chain links TRBV7-6 to TRBJ2-7; TRBD2 might be the D (5 bases). CDR1 and CDR2 (germline): SGHVS, FNYEAQ. V shed 1 base and J shed 5 bases, with 21 bases lying between them. There are 17 residues in the CDR3. CDR3 nucleotides: TGTGCCAGCAGCTTAGGGTGGACGGGGAATGTCGTCGACGAGCAGTACTTC. Residues: CASSLGWTGNVVDEQYF.

The V gene is TRBV7-8, the J gene TRBJ2-7, with D perhaps matching TRBD1 (7 bases). This CDR3 region has 14 residues. Trimming removed 5 bases from V and 5 bases from J, with 16 bases in between. Germline assignment: CDR1 SGHVS and CDR2 FQNEAQ. The CDR3 protein is CASSQTTGRNEQYF. CDR3 sequence (DNA): TGTGCCAGCAGCCAAACGACAGGGAGGAACGAGCAGTACTTC.

V usage is TRBV5-1 and J usage is TRBJ2-1; D is perhaps TRBD2 (6 bases). Germline V gene data show CDR1 as SGHRS and CDR2 as YFSETQ. The V gene lost 5 bases and the J gene lost 9 bases, with 6 bases spanning the gap. The CDR3 loop spans 10 amino acids. The CDR3 region has the DNA TGCGCCAGCAGGGGGGGTGAGCAGTTCTTC. It translates to CASRGGEQFF.

The gene calls are TRBV2 and TRBJ2-3, with TRBD1 identical over 7 bases. The CDR3 covers 14 residues. Germline CDR1 reads SNHLY; CDR2 reads FYNNEI. With 6 bases clipped from V and 2 bases from J, the junction kept 5 bases outside the gene matches. The chain's CDR3 is CASRDRTYTDTQYF. Here the CDR3 DNA reads TGTGCCAGCAGGGACAGGACTTACACAGATACGCAGTATTTT.